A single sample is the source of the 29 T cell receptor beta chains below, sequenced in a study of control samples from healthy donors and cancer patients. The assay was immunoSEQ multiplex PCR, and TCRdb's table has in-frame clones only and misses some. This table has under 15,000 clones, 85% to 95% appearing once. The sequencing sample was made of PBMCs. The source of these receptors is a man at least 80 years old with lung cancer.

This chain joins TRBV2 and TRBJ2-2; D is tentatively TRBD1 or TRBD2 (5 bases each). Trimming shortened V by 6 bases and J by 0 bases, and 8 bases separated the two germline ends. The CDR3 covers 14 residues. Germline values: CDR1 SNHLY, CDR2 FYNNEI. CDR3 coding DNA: TGTGCCAGCAGACCGGGACCGAACACCGGGGAGCTGTTTTTT. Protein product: CASRPGPNTGELFF. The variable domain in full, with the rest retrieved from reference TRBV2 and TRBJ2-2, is EPEVTQTPSHQVTQMGQEVILRCVPISNHLYFYWYRQILGQKVEFLVSFYNNEISEKSEIFDDQFSVERPDGSNFTLKIRSTKLEDSAMYFCASRPGPNTGELFFGEGSRLTVL.

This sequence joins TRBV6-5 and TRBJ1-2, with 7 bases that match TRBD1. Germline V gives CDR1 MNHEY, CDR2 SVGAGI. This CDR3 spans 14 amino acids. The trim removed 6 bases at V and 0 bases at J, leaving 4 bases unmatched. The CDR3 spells CASSRQGSNYGYTF. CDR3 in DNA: TGTGCCAGCAGCCGACAGGGTTCTAACTATGGCTACACCTTC.

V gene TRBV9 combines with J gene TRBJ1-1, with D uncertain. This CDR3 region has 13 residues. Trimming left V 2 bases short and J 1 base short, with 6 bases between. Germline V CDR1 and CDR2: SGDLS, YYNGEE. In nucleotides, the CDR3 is TGTGCCAGCAGCGTTAACCCGAACACTGAAGCTTTCTTT. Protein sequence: CASSVNPNTEAFF.

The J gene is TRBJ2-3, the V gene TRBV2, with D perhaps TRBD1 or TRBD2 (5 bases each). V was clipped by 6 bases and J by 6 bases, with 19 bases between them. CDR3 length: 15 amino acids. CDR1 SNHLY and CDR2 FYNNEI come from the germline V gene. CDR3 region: CASSEGRKGQDTQYF. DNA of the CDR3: TGTGCCAGCAGCGAGGGACGTAAGGGGCAGGATACGCAGTATTTT.

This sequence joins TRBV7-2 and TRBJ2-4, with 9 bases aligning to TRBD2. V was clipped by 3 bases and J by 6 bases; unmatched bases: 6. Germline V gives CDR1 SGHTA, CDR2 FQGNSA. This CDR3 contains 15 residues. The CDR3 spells CASSFGGGAGNIQYF. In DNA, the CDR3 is TGTGCCAGCAGCTTCGGCGGGGGGGCCGGAAACATTCAGTACTTC.

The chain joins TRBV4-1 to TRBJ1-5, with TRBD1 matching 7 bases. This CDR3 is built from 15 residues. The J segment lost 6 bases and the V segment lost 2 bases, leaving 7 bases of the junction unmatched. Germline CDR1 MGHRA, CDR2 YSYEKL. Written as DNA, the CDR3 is TGCGCCAGCAGCCAATACAGGGGCGAGGGTCAGCCCCAGCATTTT. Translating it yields CASSQYRGEGQPQHF.

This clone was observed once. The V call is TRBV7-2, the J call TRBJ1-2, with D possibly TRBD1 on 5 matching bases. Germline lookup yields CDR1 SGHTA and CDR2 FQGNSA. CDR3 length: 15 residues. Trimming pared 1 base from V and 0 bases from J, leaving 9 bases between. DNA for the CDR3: TGTGCCAGCAGCTTAGAGGGGATGTCTAACTATGGCTACACCTTC. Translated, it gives CASSLEGMSNYGYTF.

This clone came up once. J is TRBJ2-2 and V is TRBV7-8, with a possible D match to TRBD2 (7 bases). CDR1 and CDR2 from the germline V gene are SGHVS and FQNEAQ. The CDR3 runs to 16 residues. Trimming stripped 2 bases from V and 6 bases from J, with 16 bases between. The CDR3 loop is CASSLLGGAEAGELFF. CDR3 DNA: TGTGCCAGCAGCTTATTGGGGGGGGCGGAGGCCGGGGAGCTGTTTTTT.

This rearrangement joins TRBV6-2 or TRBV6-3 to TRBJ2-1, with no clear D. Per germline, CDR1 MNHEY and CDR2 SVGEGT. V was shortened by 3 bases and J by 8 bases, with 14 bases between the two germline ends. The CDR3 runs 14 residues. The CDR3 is CASSYWSLADEQFF. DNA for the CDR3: TGTGCCAGCAGTTATTGGAGCCTTGCCGATGAGCAGTTCTTC.

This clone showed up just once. CDR3 sequence: CASSLAGGQGIYGYTF. The CDR3 nucleotides read TGTGCCAGCAGCTTGGCGGGGGGACAGGGGATCTATGGCTACACCTTC. The chain has TRBV5-4 and TRBJ1-2; 10 bases are shared with TRBD1. The CDR3 spans 16 residues. Germline assignment: CDR1 SGHNT and CDR2 YYREEE (reference sequence). J lost 4 bases, V lost 0 bases, and 6 bases had no gene match.

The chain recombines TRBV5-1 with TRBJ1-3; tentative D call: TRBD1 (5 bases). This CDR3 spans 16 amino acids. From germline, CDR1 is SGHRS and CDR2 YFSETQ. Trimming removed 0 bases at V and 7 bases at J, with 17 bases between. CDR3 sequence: CASSLVAGTRGNTIYF. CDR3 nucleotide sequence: TGCGCCAGCAGCTTGGTGGCAGGGACTCGAGGTAACACCATATATTTT.

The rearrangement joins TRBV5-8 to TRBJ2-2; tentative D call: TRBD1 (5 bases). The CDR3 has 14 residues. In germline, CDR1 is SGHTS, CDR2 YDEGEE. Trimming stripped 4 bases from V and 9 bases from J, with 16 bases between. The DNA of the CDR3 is TGTGCCAGCAGCCCTTGGCAGGGAAAGAGGGAGCTGTTTTTT. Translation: CASSPWQGKRELFF.

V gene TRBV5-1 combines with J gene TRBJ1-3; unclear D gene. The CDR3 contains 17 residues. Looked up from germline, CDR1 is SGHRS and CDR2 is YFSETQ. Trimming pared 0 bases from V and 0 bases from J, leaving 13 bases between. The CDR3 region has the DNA TGCGCCAGCAGCTTGGGACACCCCCAGAGCTCTGGAAACACCATATATTTT. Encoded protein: CASSLGHPQSSGNTIYF.

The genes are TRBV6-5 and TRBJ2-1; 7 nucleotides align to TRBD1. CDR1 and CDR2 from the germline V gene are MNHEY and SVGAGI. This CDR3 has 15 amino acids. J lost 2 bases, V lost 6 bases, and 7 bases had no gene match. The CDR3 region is CASRLPGQAYNEQFF. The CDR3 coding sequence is TGTGCCAGCAGACTACCAGGACAGGCCTACAATGAGCAGTTCTTC.

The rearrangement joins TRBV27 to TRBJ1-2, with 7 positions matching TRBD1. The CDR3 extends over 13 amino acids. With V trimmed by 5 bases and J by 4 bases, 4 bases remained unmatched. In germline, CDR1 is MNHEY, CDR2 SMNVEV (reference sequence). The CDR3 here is CASSQTGTYGYTF. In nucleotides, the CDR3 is TGTGCCAGCAGTCAGACAGGGACCTATGGCTACACCTTC.

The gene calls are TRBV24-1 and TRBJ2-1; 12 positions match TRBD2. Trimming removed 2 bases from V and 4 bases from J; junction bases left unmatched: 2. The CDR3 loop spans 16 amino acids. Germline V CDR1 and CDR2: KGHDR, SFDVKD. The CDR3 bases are TGTGCCACCAGTGATTGGACTAGCGGGGAATACAATGAGCAGTTCTTC. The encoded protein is CATSDWTSGEYNEQFF.

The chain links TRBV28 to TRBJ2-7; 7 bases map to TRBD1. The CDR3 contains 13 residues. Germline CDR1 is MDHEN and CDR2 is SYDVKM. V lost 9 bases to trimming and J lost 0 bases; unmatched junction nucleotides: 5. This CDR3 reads CASTRDSSYEQYF. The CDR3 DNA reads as TGTGCCAGTACCCGGGACAGCTCCTACGAGCAGTACTTC.

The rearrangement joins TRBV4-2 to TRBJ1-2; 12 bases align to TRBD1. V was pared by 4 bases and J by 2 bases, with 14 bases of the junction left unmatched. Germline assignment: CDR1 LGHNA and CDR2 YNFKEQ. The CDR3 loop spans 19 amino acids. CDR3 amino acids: CASSLAYGTGGNMNYGYTF. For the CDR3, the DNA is TGTGCCAGCAGCCTTGCATACGGGACAGGGGGCAATATGAACTATGGCTACACCTTC.

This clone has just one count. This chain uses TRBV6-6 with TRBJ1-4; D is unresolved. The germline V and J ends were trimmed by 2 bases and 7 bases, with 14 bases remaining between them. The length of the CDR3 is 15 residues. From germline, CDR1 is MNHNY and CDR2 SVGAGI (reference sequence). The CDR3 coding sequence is TGTGCCAGCAGTTACCCCGCCCGGGAGGGTGAAAAACTGTTTTTT. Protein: CASSYPAREGEKLFF.

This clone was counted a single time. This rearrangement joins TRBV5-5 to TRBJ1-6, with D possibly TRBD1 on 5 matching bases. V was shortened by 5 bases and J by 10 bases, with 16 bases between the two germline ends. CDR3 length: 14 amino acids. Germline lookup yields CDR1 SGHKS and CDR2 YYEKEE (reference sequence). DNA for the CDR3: TGTGCCAGCAGTCAGGGCCTACGGGAGTCACCCCTCCACTTT. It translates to CASSQGLRESPLHF. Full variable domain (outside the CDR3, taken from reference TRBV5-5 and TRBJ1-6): DAGVTQSPTHLIKTRGQQVTLRCSPISGHKSVSWYQQVLGQGPQFIFQYYEKEERGRGNFPDRFSARQFPNYSSELNVNALLLGDSALYLCASSQGLRESPLHFGNGTRLTVT.

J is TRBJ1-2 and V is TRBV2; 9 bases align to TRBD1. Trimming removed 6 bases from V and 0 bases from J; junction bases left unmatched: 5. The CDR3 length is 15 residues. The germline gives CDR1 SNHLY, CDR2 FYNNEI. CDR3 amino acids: CASSPTGGPNYGYTF. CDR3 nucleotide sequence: TGTGCCAGCAGCCCTACAGGGGGCCCTAACTATGGCTACACCTTC.

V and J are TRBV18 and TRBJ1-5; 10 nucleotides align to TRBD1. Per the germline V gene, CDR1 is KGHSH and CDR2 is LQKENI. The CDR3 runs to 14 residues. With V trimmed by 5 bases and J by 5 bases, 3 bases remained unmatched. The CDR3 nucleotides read TGTGCCAGCTCAGCGACAGGGGGCGATCAGCCCCAGCATTTT. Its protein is CASSATGGDQPQHF.

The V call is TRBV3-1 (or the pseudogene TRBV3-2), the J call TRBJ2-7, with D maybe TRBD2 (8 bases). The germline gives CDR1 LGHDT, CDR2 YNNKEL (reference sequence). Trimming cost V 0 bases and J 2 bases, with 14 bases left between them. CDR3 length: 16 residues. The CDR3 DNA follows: TGTGCCAGCAGCCAAGACGGGAGGGGGCGGCCCTACGAGCAGTACGTC. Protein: CASSQDGRGRPYEQYV.

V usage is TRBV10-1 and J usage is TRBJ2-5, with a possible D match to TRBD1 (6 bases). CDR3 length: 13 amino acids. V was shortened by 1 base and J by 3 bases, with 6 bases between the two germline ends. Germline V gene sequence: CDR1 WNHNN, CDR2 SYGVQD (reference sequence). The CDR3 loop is CASSEYREETQYF. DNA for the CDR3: TGCGCCAGCAGTGAGTACAGGGAAGAGACCCAGTACTTC.

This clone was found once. This CDR3 reads CATSDYSGTGNTGELFF. In DNA, the CDR3 is TGTGCCACCAGTGATTACTCCGGGACAGGGAACACCGGGGAGCTGTTTTTT. This chain connects TRBV24-1 to TRBJ2-2; 8 positions match TRBD1. Germline values: CDR1 KGHDR, CDR2 SFDVKD. The CDR3 spans 17 residues. V dropped 2 bases and J dropped 1; count of bases not matched to a gene: 5.

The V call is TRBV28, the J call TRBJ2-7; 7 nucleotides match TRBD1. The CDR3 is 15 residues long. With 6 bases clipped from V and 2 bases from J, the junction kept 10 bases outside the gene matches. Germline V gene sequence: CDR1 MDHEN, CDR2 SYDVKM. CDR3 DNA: TGTGCCAGCAGCCGGGGACAGTCTCACCCCTACGAGCAGTACGTC. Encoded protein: CASSRGQSHPYEQYV.

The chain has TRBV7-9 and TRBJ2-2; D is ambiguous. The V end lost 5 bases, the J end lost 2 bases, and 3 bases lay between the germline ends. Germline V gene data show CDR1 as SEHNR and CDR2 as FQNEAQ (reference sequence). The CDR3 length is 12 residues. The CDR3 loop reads CASSLNTGELFF. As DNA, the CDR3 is TGTGCCAGCAGCCTCAACACCGGGGAGCTGTTTTTT.

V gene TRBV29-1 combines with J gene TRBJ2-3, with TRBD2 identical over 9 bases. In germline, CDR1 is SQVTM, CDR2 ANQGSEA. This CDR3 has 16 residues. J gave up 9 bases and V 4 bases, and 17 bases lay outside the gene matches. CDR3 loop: CSVGSYSGGPGGTQYF. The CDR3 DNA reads TGCAGCGTTGGGTCCTATAGCGGGGGCCCCGGTGGAACGCAGTATTTT.

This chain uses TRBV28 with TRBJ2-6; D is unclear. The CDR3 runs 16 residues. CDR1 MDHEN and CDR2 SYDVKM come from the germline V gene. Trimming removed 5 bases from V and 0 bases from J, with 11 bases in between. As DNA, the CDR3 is TGTGCCAGCAGTACCCCCGCGAGCTCTGGGGCCAACGTCCTGACTTTC. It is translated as CASSTPASSGANVLTF.